This T cell receptor beta chain came from a study of early T cells in non-severe SARS-CoV-2 infection. Study details: Unsorted whole blood bulk RNA was sequenced, with unpaired chains.

Points from the study as a whole: A preference for anti-spike CD8 responses marked VDJdb matching, which missed private and CD4 specificities.

In this sample, this clonotype turned up a few times. Antigen unknown. The CDR3 totals 12 residues. Germline V gives CDR1 DFQATT, CDR2 SNEGSKA (reference sequence). The library protocol tagged individual cDNA molecules with unique molecular identifiers. Each CDR3 protein gets one entry after TCRdb re-called the 5' RACE reads with MiXCR. The repertoire holds around 94,000 distinct CDR3 sequences, with around 12% as singletons. This chain uses TRBV20-1 with TRBJ2-2; D perhaps matches TRBD1 (6 bases). Specimen: whole blood. The origin of this receptor is an adult who was a healthcare worker with PCR-confirmed SARS-CoV-2 infection or an uninfected control (not recorded which). CDR3 nucleotide sequence: TGCTCGGGGACAAAGAACACCGGGGAGCTGTTTTTT. The encoded protein is CSGTKNTGELFF.